The T cell receptor (beta chain) described here comes from a study of blood T cell repertoires in COVID-19. Across the whole study: The origin of the acute and convalescent COVID-19 samples was the United States, Italy and Spain. T cells, B-cell-depleted T cells, or PBMCs supplied cDNA or gDNA.

Using immunoSEQ multiplex PCR, the repertoire was profiled, and TCRdb retains in-frame clones only, with some absent. The sample has hundreds of thousands of clones, 75% to 90% seen once. The Seattle site enrolled patients during active infection and followed them longitudinally. Germline V gene sequence: CDR1 MGHRA, CDR2 YSYEKL. V was pared by 0 bases and J by 6 bases, with 5 bases of the junction left unmatched. This CDR3 is built from 15 residues. The J gene is TRBJ1-5, the V gene TRBV4-1, with 7 positions matching TRBD1. The material sequenced was peripheral blood. The sequence was collected from a woman in her 70s with COVID-19, enrolled during active disease. CDR3 coding DNA: TGCGCCAGCAGCCAAGACGGGACAGTTGGTCAGCCCCAGCATTTT. This gives the protein CASSQDGTVGQPQHF.